Following are 3 T cell receptor beta chains from one sample sequenced in a study of T-cell reconstitution after alpha-beta-depleted transplantation in children (dated by TCRdb to the mid-2010s). The treatment or condition label, read with the paper, signifies: allogeneic hematopoietic cell transplantation with graft depleted of TCRalphabeta T cells and CD19 B cells. Library preparation was by PCR. The instrument was an Illumina HiSeq 2500. To normalize quantification of the TCRbeta repertoire, the TCR libraries were built with molecular barcoding that relied on unique molecular identifiers. TCRdb applied fastp at Q25 and MiXCR to the public reads, then kept only in-frame beta chains. Each entry is one CDR3 protein sequence, shown with its most common DNA and genes. This sample gives 580,000 or so distinct CDR3 sequences in total; more than 20% of them show up just once. 12% to 15% of the sample is in the top ten clones.

This material consisted of PBMCs, mostly from graft donor cells, taken 360 days after TCRalphabeta/CD19-depleted stem cell transplant. Every receptor here comes from a boy less than two years old who had a stem cell transplant for acute myeloid leukemia, so the T cells may come from the graft donor.

This clonotype was picked up many times. The chain employs TRBV9 and TRBJ2-2; 8 nucleotides match TRBD2. V was clipped by 2 bases and J by 3 bases; unmatched bases: 12. The germline V gene encodes CDR1 SGDLS and CDR2 YYNGEE. The CDR3 has 18 amino acids. For the CDR3, the DNA is TGTGCCAGCAGCGTGGTCTCGAAAGCGGGGGTTGACACCGGGGAGCTGTTTTTT. It codes for CASSVVSKAGVDTGELFF.

Worth noting for this clonotype: Since a much larger clone is just one base distant, this may be a read error. V usage is TRBV5-4 and J usage is TRBJ2-2, with D perhaps matching TRBD2 (6 bases). CDR3 size: 15 residues. Trimming removed 3 bases from V and 4 bases from J, with 13 bases in between. Germline V gene sequence: CDR1 SGHNT, CDR2 YYREEE (reference sequence). CDR3 sequence (DNA): TGTGCCAGCAGCTCCGGGGGTGGGGTCACCGGGGAGCTGTTTTTT. Translation: CASSSGGGVTGELFF.

At least ten counts were recorded for this clonotype. The chain couples TRBV7-2 to TRBJ2-6, with unresolved D. The CDR3 runs 16 residues. Trimming left V 1 base short and J 1 base short, with 8 bases between. CDR1 is SGHTA, CDR2 FQGNSA, per germline. CDR3 sequence reads: CASSLGSASGANVLTF. The CDR3 DNA reads as TGTGCCAGCAGCTTAGGATCGGCTTCTGGGGCCAACGTCCTGACTTTC.